The entry below gives a single T cell receptor beta chain sequence along with its context. Seattle researchers signed up patients amid active infection and tracked them longitudinally. In the study's own analysis: Amplification of reference gene primers was used by the study to estimate nucleated cell counts. Repertoires were generated with immunoSEQ multiplex PCR, while TCRdb's copy carries only in-frame clones and drops some. For V, J and clone size, that table is used; D and trimming come from the DNA. The data contain roughly 210,000 clones, around 84% of them singletons. Germline CDR1 MGHRA, CDR2 YSYEKL. CDR3 length: 18 residues. V lost 0 bases and J lost 0, with 15 bases in between. The sample is drawn from a study of blood T cell repertoires in COVID-19. Study-level background: Specimens from acute and convalescent COVID-19 originated in the United States, Italy and Spain. T cells, B-cell-depleted T cells, or PBMCs provided the cDNA or gDNA that served as material.

This clonotype was obtained from a woman aged 80 or over with COVID-19, enrolled during active disease. The specimen was peripheral blood. This chain connects TRBV4-1 to TRBJ1-5; D is undetermined. The CDR3 reads CASSQDRSAQTSNQPQHF. The CDR3 nucleotides read TGCGCCAGCAGCCAAGATAGGAGTGCGCAGACTAGCAATCAGCCCCAGCATTTT.